This passage covers 29 T cell receptor beta chains from one sample sequenced in a study of blood T cell repertoires in COVID-19. The table came from immunoSEQ multiplex PCR; TCRdb's copy has only in-frame clones and leaves some out. Among about 34,000 clones listed, approximately 80% were seen once. Sequencing input: peripheral blood. These receptors were collected from a woman in her fifties or sixties with acute or convalescent COVID-19.

The V gene is TRBV5-6, the J gene TRBJ1-5; D call uncertain. Germline assignment: CDR1 SGHDT and CDR2 YYEEEE. Trimming removed 2 bases at V and 1 base at J, with 7 bases between. The CDR3 covers 14 residues. In DNA, the CDR3 is TGTGCCAGCAGCTTAGCCGTGAGCAATCAGCCCCAGCATTTT. Translated, it gives CASSLAVSNQPQHF.

V is TRBV7-2 and J is TRBJ1-2; a weak D match, TRBD1 (6 bases). Between the trimmed V and J ends, which lost 3 bases and 2 bases, there was a span of 10 bases. Germline V gene sequence: CDR1 SGHTA, CDR2 FQGNSA. The CDR3 is 14 residues long. CDR3: CASSFLQGNYGYTF. The CDR3 DNA sequence: TGTGCCAGCAGCTTTTTACAGGGAAACTATGGCTACACCTTC.

The J gene is TRBJ2-1, the V gene TRBV4-1, with a possible D match to TRBD2 (5 bases). Trimming removed 2 bases from V and 5 bases from J, with 7 bases in between. The CDR3 is 13 residues long. Germline CDR1 and CDR2: MGHRA and YSYEKL. The chain's CDR3 is CASSQQTNNEQFF. CDR3 nucleotide sequence: TGCGCCAGCAGCCAACAGACTAACAATGAGCAGTTCTTC.

The chain combines TRBV28 with TRBJ1-2, with TRBD1 matching over 7 bases. The CDR3 sequence is 13 residues long. Germline V gene sequence: CDR1 MDHEN, CDR2 SYDVKM. The V segment lost 5 bases and the J segment 8 bases; nucleotides outside the gene matches: 8. This chain's CDR3 is CASSTTGPYGYTF. As DNA, the CDR3 is TGTGCCAGCAGTACGACAGGGCCCTACGGCTACACCTTC.

The V call is TRBV20-1, the J call TRBJ1-4; 8 bases map to TRBD1. This CDR3 is built from 13 residues. V was clipped by 3 bases and J by 8 bases; unmatched bases: 5. The V gene's germline CDR1 is DFQATT and CDR2 SNEGSKA (reference sequence). The CDR3: CSASAGGVEKLFF. CDR3 nucleotide sequence: TGCAGTGCTAGTGCAGGGGGCGTAGAAAAACTGTTTTTT.

About this clone itself: Its ends do not fully match the called genes, so a read error is possible. Other nucleotide sequences from this sample produce the same CDR3. The chain combines TRBV7-6 with TRBJ2-5; a possible D gene is TRBD2 (6 bases). The germline V gene has CDR1 SGHVS and CDR2 FNYEAQ. CDR3 length: 14 amino acids. Written as DNA, the CDR3 is TGCGCCAGCAGCTTGCGGCCCCGGGGGGAGACCCAGTACTTC. Translating gives CASSLRPRGETQYF.

The chain couples TRBV12-3 or TRBV12-4 to TRBJ1-6; D unclear. Between the trimmed V and J ends, which lost 6 bases and 7 bases, there was a span of 4 bases. CDR3 size: 11 residues. Here the CDR3 reads CASRSNSPLHF. Here the CDR3 DNA reads TGTGCCAGCAGGTCAAATTCACCCCTCCACTTT.

The chain couples TRBV2 to TRBJ1-1; 7 bases agree with TRBD1. Germline trimming cut 5 bases from V and 0 bases from J; bases unmatched to any gene: 9. Germline CDR1 reads SNHLY; CDR2 reads FYNNEI. The CDR3 consists of 16 residues. As DNA, the CDR3 is TGTGCCAGCAGTTTAGACAGGGTAGAAATGAACACTGAAGCTTTCTTT. It yields the protein CASSLDRVEMNTEAFF.

The chain combines TRBV7-2 with TRBJ1-2; no definite D call. V was cut by 7 bases and J by 4 bases, with 16 bases left in between. Per the germline V gene, CDR1 is SGHTA and CDR2 is FQGNSA. The CDR3 runs to 14 residues. The CDR3 spells CASTSPGGPYGYTF. CDR3 DNA sequence: TGTGCCAGCACCTCGCCGGGAGGTCCCTATGGCTACACCTTC.

There are a few counts of this clone. The J gene is TRBJ2-5, the V gene TRBV30; 7 nucleotides agree with TRBD2. Germline assignment: CDR1 GTSNPN and CDR2 SVGIG (reference sequence). The V and J ends lost 0 bases and 7 bases, in that order; junction bases with no gene match: 8. This CDR3 contains 14 residues. The CDR3 reads CAWSVREAGSTQYF. In DNA form, the CDR3 reads TGTGCCTGGAGTGTACGGGAGGCGGGTTCGACCCAGTACTTC.

The chain joins TRBV7-8 to TRBJ2-7; the match to TRBD2 covers 15 bases. The germline gives CDR1 SGHVS, CDR2 FQNEAQ. J was trimmed by 6 bases and V by 5 bases; bases with no gene match: 8. The CDR3 sequence is 16 residues long. CDR3 residues: CASSLGTSGGNSEQYF. The DNA of the CDR3 is TGTGCCAGCAGCCTCGGGACTAGCGGGGGGAATTCCGAGCAGTACTTC.

The gene calls are TRBV5-1 and TRBJ1-2, with TRBD1 identical over 8 bases. Trimming removed 5 bases from V and 3 bases from J; junction bases left unmatched: 9. In germline, CDR1 is SGHRS, CDR2 YFSETQ. The CDR3 is made up of 15 amino acids. In DNA form, the CDR3 reads TGCGCCAGCAGGGGGGCAGGGGGCGCGGACTATGGCTACACCTTC. This sequence encodes CASRGAGGADYGYTF.

V and J are TRBV10-3 and TRBJ1-2; D is perhaps TRBD1 (5 bases). V was pared by 0 bases and J by 4 bases, with 18 bases between. CDR1 ENHRY and CDR2 SYGVKD come from the germline V gene. The CDR3 covers 17 residues. CDR3 loop: CAISESLLGPATYGYTF. For the CDR3, the DNA is TGTGCCATCAGTGAGTCGCTATTGGGGCCAGCAACCTATGGCTACACCTTC.

The chain employs TRBV29-1 and TRBJ2-7; TRBD1 might be the D (6 bases). Germline V lookup: CDR1 SQVTM, CDR2 ANQGSEA. The CDR3 contains 12 residues. Between the trimmed V and J ends, which lost 4 bases and 5 bases, there was a span of 12 bases. CDR3 sequence reads: CSVVDRRDEQYF. The CDR3 region has the DNA TGCAGCGTTGTGGACAGAAGAGACGAGCAGTACTTC.

This clone was counted a single time. The chain joins TRBV28 to TRBJ1-2; D is unclear. The V end was cut by 3 bases, the J end by 7 bases, with 6 bases between. Germline V gene sequence: CDR1 MDHEN, CDR2 SYDVKM. This CDR3 is 11 amino acids long. CDR3: CASSFGLGYTF. In DNA, the CDR3 is TGTGCCAGCAGTTTCGGACTTGGCTACACCTTC.

This sequence joins TRBV5-4 and TRBJ2-6; a weak D match, TRBD2 (6 bases). The germline CDR1 and CDR2 sequences are SGHNT and YYREEE (reference sequence). V gave up 2 bases and J gave up 0 bases, with 12 bases separating them. The CDR3 loop spans 17 amino acids. DNA for the CDR3: TGTGCCAGCAGCTTCGGTCAGGGAGGCTCTGGGGCCAACGTCCTGACTTTC. It yields the protein CASSFGQGGSGANVLTF.

The V call is TRBV6-1, the J call TRBJ2-2; D ambiguous. The CDR3 length is 14 residues. Germline V CDR1 and CDR2: MNHNS, SASEGT. Trimming shortened V by 0 bases and J by 5 bases, and 7 bases separated the two germline ends. The chain's CDR3 is CASSEAGRTGELFF. CDR3 nucleotide sequence: TGTGCCAGCAGTGAAGCTGGGCGAACCGGGGAGCTGTTTTTT.

V gene TRBV4-1 combines with J gene TRBJ2-1; TRBD1 matches at 8 bases. Trimming at V came to 3 bases and at J to 2 bases, leaving 6 bases not matched to a gene. The CDR3 consists of 16 residues. Germline CDR1 reads MGHRA; CDR2 reads YSYEKL. CDR3: CASSHPGQDTYNEQFF. Here the CDR3 DNA reads TGCGCCAGCAGCCATCCGGGACAGGATACCTACAATGAGCAGTTCTTC.

This chain links TRBV2 with TRBJ1-5, with 8 bases lining up with TRBD1. Germline V gene sequence: CDR1 SNHLY, CDR2 FYNNEI. J was trimmed by 4 bases and V by 6 bases; bases with no gene match: 5. CDR3 size: 14 residues. The CDR3 DNA reads as TGTGCCAGCAGCGACCGGACAGGGAATCAGCCCCAGCATTTT. Amino acid sequence: CASSDRTGNQPQHF. The full variable domain, in which reference TRBV2 and TRBJ1-5 provide the parts outside the CDR3, is EPEVTQTPSHQVTQMGQEVILRCVPISNHLYFYWYRQILGQKVEFLVSFYNNEISEKSEIFDDQFSVERPDGSNFTLKIRSTKLEDSAMYFCASSDRTGNQPQHFGDGTRLSIL.

The gene calls are TRBV5-1 and TRBJ1-6, with a tentative D call TRBD1 (6 bases). CDR1 and CDR2 from the germline V gene are SGHRS and YFSETQ. Trimming shortened V by 0 bases and J by 10 bases, and 8 bases separated the two germline ends. The CDR3 is 13 residues long. In DNA, the CDR3 is TGCGCCAGCAGCTTGGAGGACAGATCACCCCTCCACTTT. It encodes CASSLEDRSPLHF.

The chain employs TRBV11-2 and TRBJ2-3; tentatively, D is TRBD1 (6 bases). CDR3 size: 16 residues. The ends were cut back, 1 base at V and 1 base at J, with 12 bases in the middle. CDR1 is SGHAT and CDR2 is FQNNGV in the germline V gene. Written as DNA, the CDR3 is TGTGCCAGCAGCTTAGCCCAGGGGTGGGGCACAGATACGCAGTATTTT. The encoded protein is CASSLAQGWGTDTQYF.

This clone was counted once. The genes are TRBV6-5 and TRBJ2-7, with D perhaps TRBD2 (7 bases). The CDR3 runs to 15 residues. CDR1 is MNHEY, CDR2 SVGAGI, per germline. Trimming took 0 bases from V and 3 from J, leaving 12 bases between them. The CDR3 region has the DNA TGTGCCAGCAGTTACTCGAGGGGGGGCGGCTACGAGCAGTACTTC. Amino acid sequence: CASSYSRGGGYEQYF.

The J gene is TRBJ1-6, the V gene TRBV3-1 (or the pseudogene TRBV3-2), with 8 bases aligning to TRBD1. Unmatched junction bases numbered 3, after V lost 4 bases and J lost 7 bases. Looked up from germline, CDR1 is LGHDT and CDR2 is YNNKEL (reference sequence). This CDR3 region has 14 residues. The DNA for the CDR3 is TGTGCCAGCAGCCGGACAGGGAACAATTCACCCCTCCACTTT. Its protein product is CASSRTGNNSPLHF.

The chain carries TRBV27 and TRBJ1-4, with 9 bases identical to TRBD1. CDR1 MNHEY and CDR2 SMNVEV come from the germline V gene (reference sequence). CDR3 length equals 15 residues. Losses at the gene ends were 4 bases for V and 6 bases for J; bases not matched to a gene: 6. In nucleotides, the CDR3 is TGTGCCAGCAGTTGGACGGGACAGGGTGATGAAAAACTGTTTTTT. It encodes CASSWTGQGDEKLFF.

The chain joins TRBV5-1 to TRBJ2-3, with D tentatively TRBD1 (7 bases). Trimming left V 4 bases short and J 3 bases short, with 15 bases between. This CDR3 has 15 amino acids. The germline V gene encodes CDR1 SGHRS and CDR2 YFSETQ. The DNA for the CDR3 is TGCGCCAGCAGCCCGGAGGGGGCATGGACAGATACGCAGTATTTT. Translation: CASSPEGAWTDTQYF.

V is TRBV18 and J is TRBJ1-3; the match to TRBD1 covers 12 bases. The CDR3 length is 16 residues. Germline assignment: CDR1 KGHSH and CDR2 LQKENI. With V trimmed by 6 bases and J by 2 bases, 5 bases remained unmatched. CDR3 amino acids: CASSRGQGAAGNTIYF. CDR3 DNA: TGTGCCAGCTCTCGGGGACAGGGGGCGGCTGGAAACACCATATATTTT.

The chain is built from TRBV19 and TRBJ1-3, with 7 positions matching TRBD1. Trimming at V came to 4 bases and at J to 4 bases, leaving 7 bases not matched to a gene. This CDR3 has 15 amino acids. From germline, CDR1 is LNHDA and CDR2 SQIVND (reference sequence). The CDR3 DNA reads TGTGCCAGTAGTACGCGACAGGGAGTCGGAAACACCATATATTTT. This translates into CASSTRQGVGNTIYF.

The CDR3 is CASSPRTARETQYF. Written as DNA, the CDR3 is TGTGCCAGCAGCCCCCGGACAGCTCGGGAGACCCAGTACTTC. The chain is built from TRBV11-2 and TRBJ2-5; perhaps TRBD1 as D (6 bases). CDR1 and CDR2 (germline): SGHAT, FQNNGV. The CDR3 is 14 amino acids. The V gene lost 5 bases and the J gene lost 5 bases, with 15 bases spanning the gap.

V and J are TRBV7-8 and TRBJ1-2; possibly TRBD1 for D (6 bases). The CDR3 is 16 residues long. Between the trimmed V and J ends, which lost 5 bases and 0 bases, there was a span of 16 bases. Per germline, CDR1 SGHVS and CDR2 FQNEAQ. The CDR3: CASSLFRTASNYGYTF. Written as DNA, the CDR3 is TGTGCCAGCAGCCTTTTCCGGACAGCTTCTAACTATGGCTACACCTTC.